The 17 T cell receptor beta chains below all came from one sample that was sequenced in a study of blood T cells in healthy people across ages. A second PCR, run for roughly 7 to 11 cycles, used a sample-barcoded 5' primer plus a J-beta primer mix. MiXCR was run by TCRdb on the 5' RACE reads, yielding one entry per CDR3 protein. The data show some 1.5 million distinct CDR3 sequences, roughly 43% seen once. Sample: blood. The receptors come from a woman aged 18-29 years in good health.

This clonotype came up once. The chain carries TRBV7-2 and TRBJ1-1; D gene ambiguous. This CDR3 is 13 amino acids long. V gave up 4 bases and J gave up 4 bases, with 10 bases separating them. In germline, CDR1 is SGHTA, CDR2 FQGNSA. The CDR3 spells CASSSTFSTEAFF. Written as DNA, the CDR3 is TGTGCCAGCAGCTCGACCTTTTCCACTGAAGCTTTCTTT.

The table lists this clonotype with many counts. The V and J genes are TRBV4-1 and TRBJ2-1; D not certain. From germline, CDR1 is MGHRA and CDR2 YSYEKL. Trimming removed 4 bases at V and 9 bases at J, with 10 bases between. This CDR3 spans 12 amino acids. CDR3 loop: CASSPPGGEQFF. CDR3 coding DNA: TGCGCCAGCAGCCCTCCGGGTGGTGAGCAGTTCTTC.

This clonotype appeared a few times. The genes are TRBV28 and TRBJ2-1; 7 bases are shared with TRBD2. The CDR3 sequence is 14 residues long. Germline V lookup: CDR1 MDHEN, CDR2 SYDVKM. With V trimmed by 3 bases and J by 8 bases, 7 bases remained unmatched. DNA for the CDR3: TGTGCCAGCAGTTTGGGGGGGAGTCTCTATGAGCAGTTCTTC. Its translation: CASSLGGSLYEQFF.

The genes are TRBV7-9 and TRBJ1-5, with D perhaps matching TRBD1 (6 bases). Germline V CDR1 and CDR2: SEHNR, FQNEAQ (reference sequence). The CDR3 length is 17 residues. Deletions cut 1 base from V and 4 bases from J, with 17 bases between. For the CDR3, the DNA is TGTGCCAGCAGCTTAGAGTCAGCAGGGGTAGGAAATCAGCCCCAGCATTTT. Residues: CASSLESAGVGNQPQHF. Using reference TRBV7-9 and TRBJ1-5 for the parts outside the CDR3, the full variable domain is DTGVSQNPRHKITKRGQNVTFRCDPISEHNRLYWYRQTLGQGPEFLTYFQNEAQLEKSRLLSDRFSAERPKGSFSTLEIQRTEQGDSAMYLCASSLESAGVGNQPQHFGDGTRLSIL.

The chain links TRBV7-3 to TRBJ2-1, with D tentatively TRBD2 (6 bases). Deletions cut 5 bases from V and 0 bases from J, with 20 bases between. Germline V gene sequence: CDR1 SGHTA, CDR2 FQGTGA. The CDR3 totals 18 residues. The CDR3 region is CASSPNPFGGASYNEQFF. The CDR3 bases are TGTGCCAGCAGCCCTAATCCATTCGGCGGGGCCTCCTACAATGAGCAGTTCTTC. The full variable domain, completed using reference TRBV7-3 and TRBJ2-1, is GAGVSQTPSNKVTEKGKYVELRCDPISGHTALYWYRQSLGQGPEFLIYFQGTGAADDSGLPNDRFFAVRPEGSVSTLKIQRTERGDSAVYLCASSPNPFGGASYNEQFFGPGTRLTVL.

This chain joins TRBV29-1 and TRBJ2-1, with TRBD2 matching 8 bases. CDR1 and CDR2 from the germline V gene are SQVTM and ANQGSEA. The CDR3 extends over 15 amino acids. The junction had 13 bases not matched to a gene; V was cut back by 8 bases and J by 4 bases. This CDR3 is CSSSGVAGTYNEQFF. CDR3 sequence (DNA): TGCAGCTCCTCTGGCGTAGCGGGAACGTACAATGAGCAGTTCTTC.

This clonotype came up a few times. The rearrangement uses TRBV4-1 and TRBJ2-1, with unresolved D. V lost 1 base, J lost 2 bases, and 12 bases lay in between. This CDR3 comprises 16 residues. CDR1 MGHRA and CDR2 YSYEKL come from the germline V gene. DNA for the CDR3: TGCGCCAGCAGCCAAGTGGGCAGAAAAACCTACAATGAGCAGTTCTTC. Residues: CASSQVGRKTYNEQFF.

This clonotype was observed a handful of times. The chain combines TRBV29-1 with TRBJ2-7; D ambiguous. The germline V and J ends were trimmed by 1 base and 3 bases, with 10 bases remaining between them. Germline V gene lookup returns CDR1 SQVTM and CDR2 ANQGSEA. The CDR3 totals 13 residues. CDR3 DNA sequence: TGCAGCGTTGAAGGTCCGGGCGGCTACGAGCAGTACTTC. Its translation is CSVEGPGGYEQYF.

The chain joins TRBV7-2 to TRBJ2-1; 8 bases match TRBD1. Germline V gives CDR1 SGHTA, CDR2 FQGNSA. The CDR3 sequence is 16 residues long. Trimming at V came to 4 bases and at J to 8 bases, leaving 13 bases not matched to a gene. CDR3 sequence (DNA): TGTGCCAGCAGCTCAAGTGTCCAGGGGGCTCGAGATGAGCAGTTCTTC. Translating gives CASSSSVQGARDEQFF.

The V gene is TRBV6-6, the J gene TRBJ2-1; 8 nucleotides align to TRBD2. This CDR3 contains 16 residues. Germline CDR1 MNHNY, CDR2 SVGAGI (reference sequence). V dropped 4 bases and J dropped 5; count of bases not matched to a gene: 10. The CDR3 coding sequence is TGTGCCAGCAGTTCCCCCACGGGAGGGGGAAACAATGAGCAGTTCTTC. Its protein is CASSSPTGGGNNEQFF.

The chain couples TRBV27 to TRBJ2-6, with D unresolved. Trimming took off 5 bases at V and 0 bases at J, with 8 bases between the two ends. The CDR3 runs 15 residues. Germline values: CDR1 MNHEY, CDR2 SMNVEV (reference sequence). In DNA, the CDR3 is TGTGCCAGCAGTCCTCTCCGCTCTGGGGCCAACGTCCTGACTTTC. Its protein product is CASSPLRSGANVLTF. The complete variable domain, with remaining parts taken from reference TRBV27 and TRBJ2-6, reads EAQVTQNPRYLITVTGKKLTVTCSQNMNHEYMSWYRQDPGLGLRQIYYSMNVEVTDKGDVPEGYKVSRKEKRNFPLILESPSPNQTSLYFCASSPLRSGANVLTFGAGSRLTVL.

This clonotype was observed a single time. The V call is TRBV20-1, the J call TRBJ1-1; weak D call: TRBD1 (6 bases). CDR3 length: 14 residues. CDR1 is DFQATT, CDR2 SNEGSKA, per germline (reference sequence). Deletions cut 5 bases from V and 6 bases from J, with 19 bases between. CDR3 protein: CSALEGGHDSEAFF. CDR3 sequence (DNA): TGCAGTGCTCTAGAAGGGGGGCACGACTCTGAAGCTTTCTTT.

This chain links TRBV27 with TRBJ1-3; D not resolved. CDR1 MNHEY and CDR2 SMNVEV come from the germline V gene (reference sequence). The CDR3 has 14 amino acids. V lost 6 bases and J lost 4, with 13 bases in between. As DNA, the CDR3 is TGTGCCAGCAGCGCCCGGGGTCGAGGAAACACCATATATTTT. Translating it yields CASSARGRGNTIYF.

The chain joins TRBV4-1 to TRBJ2-1, with 9 bases aligning to TRBD2. V shed 0 bases, J shed 9 bases, and the junction held 12 bases outside the gene matches. The CDR3 spans 17 residues. Per the germline V gene, CDR1 is MGHRA and CDR2 is YSYEKL. The CDR3 here is CASSQDEAGGSFSEQFF. Here the CDR3 DNA reads TGCGCCAGCAGCCAAGATGAGGCGGGAGGGTCGTTCAGTGAGCAGTTCTTC.

This clonotype showed up just a few times. The chain carries TRBV12-5 and TRBJ2-1, with 9 bases lining up with TRBD1. J was trimmed by 8 bases and V by 3 bases; bases with no gene match: 5. The germline gives CDR1 LGHNT, CDR2 FRNRAP. CDR3 length: 14 residues. The CDR3 bases are TGTGCTAGTGGTTTCCCGGGACAGGGCTATGAGCAGTTCTTC. It encodes CASGFPGQGYEQFF.

This clonotype was detected a few times. V gene TRBV6-5 combines with J gene TRBJ2-5; 9 bases line up with TRBD1. Trimming removed 0 bases from V and 2 bases from J; junction bases left unmatched: 4. Germline CDR1 MNHEY, CDR2 SVGAGI. This CDR3 is built from 16 residues. The DNA of the CDR3 is TGTGCCAGCAGTTACTCCTGGACAGGGGCACAAGAGACCCAGTACTTC. This sequence encodes CASSYSWTGAQETQYF.

In its sample, this clonotype was seen a few times. The rearrangement links TRBV30 to TRBJ1-2; the D gene is possibly TRBD1 (5 bases). The germline V gene encodes CDR1 GTSNPN and CDR2 SVGIG (reference sequence). This CDR3 region has 11 residues. V was trimmed by 2 bases and J by 7 bases, leaving 8 bases between them. Written as DNA, the CDR3 is TGTGCCTGGAGTCCCGGGGGTGGCTACACCTTC. It codes for CAWSPGGGYTF.